Listed here are 26 T cell receptor beta chains from one sample, sequenced in a study of vaccination and CD4 T cells after COVID-19. Stated treatment: roughly 10-day PBMC culture with coronavirus spike peptide pools or control peptides (ViraFEST assay). With the Oncomine TCR Beta short-read assay, DNA from cultured CD4+ T cells was sequenced. TCRdb reanalysed the PCR reads using MiXCR and keeps one entry per CDR3 protein. The profile shows around 7,800 distinct CDR3 sequences, about 61% of them singletons. Which antigens these TCRs recognize remains unknown. Sample: CD4+ T cells from blood, cultured in vitro. The receptors were gathered from a human donor who had recovered from COVID-19.

The chain uses TRBV5-1 and TRBJ1-1; D uncertain. This CDR3 has 14 amino acids. The germline CDR1 and CDR2 sequences are SGHRS and YFSETQ. V was pared by 0 bases and J by 3 bases, with 9 bases between. The CDR3 is CASSLDTGHTEAFF. The CDR3 DNA follows: TGCGCCAGCAGCTTGGACACCGGTCACACTGAAGCTTTCTTT.

The chain combines TRBV6-1 with TRBJ1-2; the match to TRBD1 covers 8 bases. CDR3 length equals 15 residues. Trimming took 4 bases from V and 8 from J; bases not matched to a gene: 12. Germline V gives CDR1 MNHNS, CDR2 SASEGT. CDR3 residues: CASSVLGTGAWGYTF. The DNA for the CDR3 is TGTGCCAGCAGTGTTCTTGGGACAGGCGCTTGGGGCTACACCTTC.

This clonotype showed up just a few times. The chain carries TRBV15 and TRBJ1-4; D may be TRBD1 (6 bases). The V end was cut by 4 bases, the J end by 5 bases, with 26 bases between. Germline CDR1 LNHNV, CDR2 YYDKDF (reference sequence). This CDR3 spans 19 amino acids. CDR3 sequence reads: CATSTRTAFGSGRNEKLFF. CDR3 nucleotide sequence: TGTGCCACCAGCACTCGGACAGCCTTCGGGTCCGGACGGAATGAAAAACTGTTTTTT.

This CDR3 is CASSYDTAGTNYGYTF. CDR3 nucleotides: TGTGCCAGCAGTTATGACACCGCGGGTACTAACTATGGCTACACCTTC. The chain uses TRBV6-5 and TRBJ1-2, with no clear D. V was clipped by 3 bases and J by 0 bases, with 14 bases between them. This CDR3 region has 16 residues. Looked up from germline, CDR1 is MNHEY and CDR2 is SVGAGI.

The genes are TRBV7-8 and TRBJ1-1; the D is unclear. Per germline, CDR1 SGHVS and CDR2 FQNEAQ. CDR3 length equals 16 residues. V lost 1 base to trimming and J lost 0 bases, with 12 bases between them. The CDR3 protein is CASSLGWGLMNTEAFF. Written as DNA, the CDR3 is TGTGCCAGCAGCTTAGGGTGGGGTTTAATGAACACTGAAGCTTTCTTT.

J is TRBJ2-3 and V is TRBV20-1; 9 nucleotides align to TRBD2. After removal of 4 bases from V and 0 bases from J, the junction contained 5 bases not matched to a gene. Germline values: CDR1 DFQATT, CDR2 SNEGSKA (reference sequence). The CDR3 sequence is 15 residues long. The CDR3 coding sequence is TGCAGTGCTACAGGACTAGCGCCTAGCACAGATACGCAGTATTTT. Residues: CSATGLAPSTDTQYF.

The chain carries TRBV28 and TRBJ2-1, with 11 positions matching TRBD2. The CDR3 runs to 16 residues. The ends lost 2 bases at V and 8 bases at J; junction bases unmatched: 8. The V gene's germline CDR1 is MDHEN and CDR2 SYDVKM. Here the CDR3 DNA reads TGTGCCAGCAGTTTAGACCTAGCGGGAGGTGCGGATGAGCAGTTCTTC. As protein: CASSLDLAGGADEQFF.

The table lists this clonotype with a few counts. This rearrangement joins TRBV7-9 to TRBJ2-3; unclear D gene. The germline gives CDR1 SEHNR, CDR2 FQNEAQ (reference sequence). This CDR3 has 13 residues. Trimming cost V 5 bases and J 4 bases, with 10 bases left between them. CDR3 amino acids: CASSPLEADTQYF. CDR3 sequence (DNA): TGTGCCAGCAGCCCCCTCGAGGCAGATACGCAGTATTTT.

The V gene is TRBV27, the J gene TRBJ2-2; 8 nucleotides match TRBD1. In germline, CDR1 is MNHEY, CDR2 SMNVEV (reference sequence). This CDR3 is built from 14 residues. V was pared by 6 bases and J by 6 bases, with 6 bases of the junction left unmatched. The CDR3 here is CASRPGQVAGELFF. The CDR3 DNA reads TGTGCCAGCAGACCGGGACAGGTAGCCGGGGAGCTGTTTTTT.

The chain links TRBV19 to TRBJ2-5; D remains unclear. This CDR3 contains 17 residues. Germline V gene lookup returns CDR1 LNHDA and CDR2 SQIVND (reference sequence). Trimming pared 4 bases from V and 7 bases from J, leaving 25 bases between. In DNA form, the CDR3 reads TGTGCCAGTAGTAGTCGGAGTAGGAACCTCAGAAAGGGGACCCAGTACTTC. The encoded protein is CASSSRSRNLRKGTQYF. Full variable domain (rest looked up from reference TRBV19 and TRBJ2-5): DGGITQSPKYLFRKEGQNVTLSCEQNLNHDAMYWYRQDPGQGLRLIYYSQIVNDFQKGDIAEGYSVSREKKESFPLTVTSAQKNPTAFYLCASSSRSRNLRKGTQYFGPGTRLLVL.

This sequence joins TRBV20-1 and TRBJ2-2, with TRBD2 matching over 9 bases. The CDR3 totals 17 residues. After removal of 6 bases from V and 5 bases from J, the junction contained 16 bases not matched to a gene. Germline assignment: CDR1 DFQATT and CDR2 SNEGSKA (reference sequence). The CDR3 region has the DNA TGCAGTGCCCGAGTAGGATGGCGGGAGGGGGTGACCGGGGAGCTGTTTTTT. It encodes CSARVGWREGVTGELFF.

In its sample, this clonotype was seen a few times. The chain carries TRBV19 and TRBJ1-2, with a tentative D call TRBD1 (5 bases). Deletions cut 7 bases from V and 0 bases from J, with 15 bases between. This CDR3 has 15 amino acids. The germline gives CDR1 LNHDA, CDR2 SQIVND (reference sequence). CDR3 loop: CASTRLGGANYGYTF. The CDR3 bases are TGTGCCAGTACCCGGCTGGGGGGGGCTAACTATGGCTACACCTTC.

This clonotype turned up a few times. This chain connects TRBV2 to TRBJ2-5; 10 bases fit TRBD1. Germline V gene sequence: CDR1 SNHLY, CDR2 FYNNEI. The CDR3 runs to 14 residues. V gave up 3 bases and J gave up 4 bases; unmatched junction bases: 2. The CDR3: CASSDGTGVETQYF. Here the CDR3 DNA reads TGTGCCAGCAGTGACGGGACAGGGGTAGAGACCCAGTACTTC.

For the CDR3, the DNA is TGTGCCAGCAGCTTTGACAGGGACCACGAAGCTTTCTTT. This translates into CASSFDRDHEAFF. This sequence joins TRBV6-1 and TRBJ1-1; 7 bases are a match to TRBD1. CDR1 and CDR2 from the germline V gene are MNHNS and SASEGT. V was pared by 6 bases and J by 8 bases, with 9 bases of the junction left unmatched. The CDR3 covers 13 residues.

The CDR3: CASSFNDYGYTF. DNA for the CDR3: TGTGCCAGCAGCTTCAATGACTATGGCTACACCTTC. The chain links TRBV28 to TRBJ1-2; no firm D call. CDR1 is MDHEN and CDR2 is SYDVKM in the germline V gene. The CDR3 sequence is 12 residues long. Trimming shortened V by 6 bases and J by 3 bases, and 8 bases separated the two germline ends.

The chain combines TRBV27 with TRBJ2-1; D may be TRBD2 (6 bases). Germline V gene lookup returns CDR1 MNHEY and CDR2 SMNVEV (reference sequence). CDR3 length: 14 amino acids. V was clipped by 6 bases and J by 5 bases, with 14 bases between them. The CDR3 nucleotides read TGTGCCAGCAGCCGGGACTCACCAAACAATGAGCAGTTCTTC. Translated, it gives CASSRDSPNNEQFF.

This chain joins TRBV4-3 and TRBJ1-5; 7 bases map to TRBD1. With 0 bases clipped from V and 2 bases from J, the junction kept 4 bases outside the gene matches. The CDR3 consists of 16 residues. Germline V gene lookup returns CDR1 LGHNA and CDR2 YSLEER. CDR3 sequence: CASSQETGRGNQPQHF. CDR3 nucleotides: TGCGCCAGCAGCCAAGAGACAGGGCGAGGCAATCAGCCCCAGCATTTT.

V gene TRBV6-1 combines with J gene TRBJ1-2, with unresolved D. With 7 bases removed from V and 4 bases from J, the gap between germline ends came to 22 bases. The CDR3 totals 16 residues. Germline CDR1 MNHNS, CDR2 SASEGT. CDR3 coding DNA: TGTGCCAGCACAAAGGAGACCCTCGGACGGCGCTATGGCTACACCTTC. Encoded protein: CASTKETLGRRYGYTF.

A few counts support this clonotype. The chain couples TRBV6-1 to TRBJ2-3; tentatively, D is TRBD2 (5 bases). V shed 2 bases and J shed 1 base, with 13 bases lying between them. The germline CDR1 and CDR2 sequences are MNHNS and SASEGT. The CDR3 runs to 16 residues. The CDR3 region is CASSELPGSGTDTQYF. The CDR3 nucleotides are TGTGCCAGCAGTGAACTCCCGGGGTCGGGCACAGATACGCAGTATTTT.

This chain joins TRBV20-1 and TRBJ1-2; unclear D gene. This CDR3 spans 11 amino acids. The V gene lost 5 bases and the J gene lost 8 bases, with 12 bases spanning the gap. CDR1 and CDR2 (germline): DFQATT, SNEGSKA (reference sequence). The CDR3 DNA reads as TGCAGTGCTGATTCCATTGAGGGCTACACCTTC. Protein sequence: CSADSIEGYTF.

V is TRBV5-1 and J is TRBJ1-1; 9 positions match TRBD1. After removal of 0 bases from V and 0 bases from J, the junction contained 15 bases not matched to a gene. The CDR3 consists of 20 residues. The germline V gene encodes CDR1 SGHRS and CDR2 YFSETQ. CDR3 amino acids: CASSLVHGTGRIGMNTEAFF. CDR3 DNA sequence: TGCGCCAGCAGCTTGGTGCACGGGACAGGGAGAATAGGCATGAACACTGAAGCTTTCTTT.

This chain links TRBV7-9 with TRBJ2-5; D is unresolved. CDR1 is SEHNR and CDR2 is FQNEAQ in the germline V gene (reference sequence). V was cut by 2 bases and J by 4 bases, with 11 bases left in between. The CDR3 loop spans 14 amino acids. The CDR3 sequence is CASSLSDHRETQYF. CDR3 DNA sequence: TGTGCCAGCAGCTTATCCGACCACAGAGAGACCCAGTACTTC.

Only a few counts were recorded for this clonotype. The CDR3: CAISESNGSYEQYF. CDR3 sequence (DNA): TGTGCCATCAGTGAGTCGAACGGTTCCTACGAGCAGTACTTC. This chain links TRBV10-3 with TRBJ2-7; D not resolved. The V and J ends lost 0 bases and 1 base respectively, with 7 bases between them. Germline CDR1 reads ENHRY; CDR2 reads SYGVKD. This CDR3 is 14 amino acids long.

The chain has TRBV20-1 and TRBJ2-1, with 10 nucleotides matching TRBD2. Germline CDR1 reads DFQATT; CDR2 reads SNEGSKA (reference sequence). The J segment lost 7 bases and the V segment lost 5 bases, leaving 8 bases of the junction unmatched. This CDR3 region has 14 residues. The DNA of the CDR3 is TGCAGTGCTGCCCTAGCGGGGGTTCAGAATGAGCAGTTCTTC. It encodes CSAALAGVQNEQFF.

This rearrangement joins TRBV19 to TRBJ2-2, with D tentatively TRBD1 (6 bases). V lost 9 bases and J lost 6, with 23 bases in between. Germline CDR1 is LNHDA and CDR2 is SQIVND (reference sequence). The CDR3 loop spans 16 amino acids. This chain's CDR3 is CASSYAGTRSAGELFF. CDR3 bases: TGTGCCAGCAGTTATGCCGGGACAAGGTCTGCCGGGGAGCTGTTTTTT.

The chain uses TRBV27 and TRBJ2-4; D uncertain. The germline V gene encodes CDR1 MNHEY and CDR2 SMNVEV (reference sequence). There are 14 residues in the CDR3. V lost 6 bases and J lost 2, with 11 bases in between. CDR3 bases: TGTGCCAGCAGGTCCAGATTATCCAAAAACATTCAGTACTTC. Residues: CASRSRLSKNIQYF.